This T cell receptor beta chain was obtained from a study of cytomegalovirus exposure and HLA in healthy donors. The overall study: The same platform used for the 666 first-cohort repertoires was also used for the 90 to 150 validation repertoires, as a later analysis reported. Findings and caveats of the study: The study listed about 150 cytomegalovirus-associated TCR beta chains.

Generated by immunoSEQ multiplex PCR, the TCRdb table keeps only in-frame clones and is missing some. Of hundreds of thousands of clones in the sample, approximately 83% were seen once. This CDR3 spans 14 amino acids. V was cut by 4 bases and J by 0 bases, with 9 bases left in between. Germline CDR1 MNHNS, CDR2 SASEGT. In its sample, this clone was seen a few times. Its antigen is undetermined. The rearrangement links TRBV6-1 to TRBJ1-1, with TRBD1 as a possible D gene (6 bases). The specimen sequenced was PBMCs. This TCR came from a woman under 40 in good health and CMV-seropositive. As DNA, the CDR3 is TGTGCCAGCAGTGGGGACAACCTGAACACTGAAGCTTTCTTT. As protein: CASSGDNLNTEAFF.